This T cell receptor (beta chain) was obtained from a study of beta chain features in type 1 diabetes. Findings and limits, study-wide: When Type 1 diabetes patients were examined, their TCRB CDR3s proved moderately but significantly shorter in all four CD4+ subsets.

V shed 4 bases, J shed 2 bases, and the junction held 3 bases outside the gene matches. CDR1 SGHDT and CDR2 YYEEEE come from the germline V gene. This CDR3 is 13 amino acids long. The collection from each donor was one heparinised blood draw averaging roughly 0.11 L. The investigators reverse transcribed all of the isolated RNA, so they sequenced expressed TCRB transcripts. TCRdb's copy holds only in-frame clones and misses some; the assay was immunoSEQ multiplex PCR. Here the sample spans around 690,000 clones, roughly an eighth being singletons. Regarding this clone: The target antigen is unknown.

This rearrangement joins TRBV5-6 to TRBJ2-7; TRBD1 agrees at 7 bases. The sequence was obtained from a man aged 30 to 39 with type 1 diabetes. The sample comprised naive CD4+ T cells from blood. In DNA form, the CDR3 reads TGTGCCAGCAGCCCAGGGGGAGCCTACGAGCAGTACTTC. It translates to CASSPGGAYEQYF. Together with reference TRBV5-6 and TRBJ2-7, the CDR3 gives the full variable domain: DAGVTQSPTHLIKTRGQQVTLRCSPKSGHDTVSWYQQALGQGPQFIFQYYEEEERQRGNFPDRFSGHQFPNYSSELNVNALLLGDSALYLCASSPGGAYEQYFGPGTRLTVT.